The source of this T cell receptor beta chain is a study of CD8 T cells in Susac syndrome. Notes on the study in general: There was no clonal expansion in the CD4+ T cell repertoires of Susac syndrome. By the study's own acknowledgment, its TCR sequencing and HLA analysis included relatively few individuals.

The V gene lost 0 bases and the J gene lost 7 bases, with 6 bases spanning the gap. This CDR3 comprises 13 residues. In germline, CDR1 is LGHNA, CDR2 YSLEER. Random hexamers primed reverse transcription of about 0.5 to 1 ug RNA. TCRdb redid the calling of the immunoSEQ multiplex PCR reads with MiXCR, one entry per CDR3 protein. Among some 190,000 distinct CDR3 sequences listed, about 95% were seen once. This clonotype was counted a single time. The antigen is unknown. Sequencing of TCR beta was carried out in blood CD8+ and CD4+ T cells. The sequencing sample was made of CD4+ T cells from PBMCs. This sequence joins TRBV4-3 and TRBJ1-4; D not resolved. This clonotype was obtained from a human donor with Susac syndrome. The CDR3 is CASSQDRPEKLFF. CDR3 DNA: TGCGCCAGCAGCCAAGATAGACCTGAAAAACTGTTTTTT.